A single T cell receptor beta chain is shown here with its context. Its target is not known. This sample was taken from a study of cytomegalovirus exposure and HLA in healthy donors. Regarding the study as a whole: The study flagged about 150 TCR beta chains as cytomegalovirus-associated.

The donors were part of the validation cohort of roughly 130 subjects. That cohort was separate from the first cohort, which comprised 500 to 700 subjects. The data were produced by immunoSEQ multiplex PCR, yet TCRdb's version contains in-frame clones alone and is incomplete. The sample holds about 330,000 clones; roughly 85% are singletons and the top ten take about 0.91%. Input material: PBMCs. The TCR originated in a woman aged 18-29 years in good health and CMV-seronegative.

The CDR3 loop is CASSLALAGGRTVEQYF. The CDR3 DNA sequence: TGTGCCAGCAGCTTAGCGCTAGCGGGAGGGCGGACCGTCGAGCAGTACTTC. This chain uses TRBV7-2 with TRBJ2-7; TRBD2 aligns across 12 bases. Unmatched junction bases numbered 9, after V lost 0 bases and J lost 6 bases. Per germline, CDR1 SGHTA and CDR2 FQGNSA. The CDR3 is 17 residues long.